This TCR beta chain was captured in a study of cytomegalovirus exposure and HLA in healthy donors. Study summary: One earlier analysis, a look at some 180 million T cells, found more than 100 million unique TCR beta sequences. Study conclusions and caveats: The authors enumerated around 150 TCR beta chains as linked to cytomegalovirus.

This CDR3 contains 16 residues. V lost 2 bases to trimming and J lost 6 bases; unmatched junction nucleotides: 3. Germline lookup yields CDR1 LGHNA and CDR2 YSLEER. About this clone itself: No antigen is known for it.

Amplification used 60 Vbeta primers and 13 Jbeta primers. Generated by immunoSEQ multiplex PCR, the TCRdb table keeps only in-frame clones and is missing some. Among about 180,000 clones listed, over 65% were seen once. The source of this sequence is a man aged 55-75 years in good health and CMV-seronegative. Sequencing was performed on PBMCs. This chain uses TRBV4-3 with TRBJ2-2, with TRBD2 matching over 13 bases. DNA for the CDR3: TGCGCCAGCAGCCAAACTAGCGGGAGGGCCTCCGGGGAGCTGTTTTTT. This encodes CASSQTSGRASGELFF.